The subject of this entry is one TCR beta chain. Its cognate antigen has yet to be identified. This entry comes from a study of T cells expressing NK-cell markers (dated by TCRdb to 2020 to 2022). For the wider study: Eight or nine donors provided sorted CD3+CD56+NKG2C+, CD3+CD56+NKG2C- and CD3+CD56-NKG2C+ T-cell subsets, whose TCR beta-chain repertoires were profiled. Of the eight sequenced donors, seven were found to be HCMV-seropositive and one was found to be HCMV-seronegative. All eight donors whose samples were sequenced were randomly selected healthy volunteers, three of them men and five women. Illumina HiSeq 2000/2500, MiSeq or NextSeq was used to sequence libraries as 2 x 150 bp reads.

The sequencer listed for this sample is Illumina HiSeq 2000. 5'RACE template switching, by which a universal primer site and unique molecular identifiers were added, was used to make TCR beta cDNA libraries. Priming for cDNA synthesis came from the TCR beta constant segment, and two successive PCR amplification steps followed. The published analysis was carried out like this. MIGEC was used to demultiplex reads and group reads by UMI, and MiTCR was used to assemble and quantify clonotypes. Only TCR cDNA sequences supported by at least two reads were kept to exclude erroneous sequences. The tcR package was used for downstream repertoire analysis, and clonotypes were matched between fractions using CDR3 nucleotide sequence together with V segment. VDJmatch was used to annotate antigen specificity against VDJdb, with one amino acid substitution in CDR3 permitted. TCRdb reanalyzed the reads, keeping one entry per CDR3 protein sequence and omitting DNA. None of the V and J calls come from the authors' own analysis; TCRdb made them. This sample's table lists 350,000 to 500,000 distinct CDR3 sequences. The ten biggest clones cover roughly 8% of the sample.

Broader findings and caveats from the paper: In several donors, the dominant CD3+CD56+NKG2C+ clonotypes were among the top 10 CD8+ clonotypes and accounted for roughly 1.0-8% of CD8+ T cells. Whether the expanded NKG2C-expressing T cell clones were specific for HCMV antigens remained unclear. Those dominant clonotypes were again the most abundant among CD3+CD56-NKG2C+ cells in a few donors, at 28.3-60.1%.

The CDR3, cysteine through phenylalanine, is 17 amino acids long. DNA is not recorded here. The germline V gene specifies LGHNA as CDR1 and YNFKEQ as CDR2. HCMV serostatus was determined by detecting HCMV-specific IgG in serum with a commercial ELISA kit. Ficoll density gradient centrifugation was used to isolate peripheral blood mononuclear cells from blood. Input material: blood T cells: a sorted CD56 or NKG2C T cell subset, CD4+ or CD8+ T cells, or bulk PBMC T cells (not recorded which). This sequence was found in a woman between 18 and 70 years old in good health. Rearrangement joined TRBV4-2 to TRBJ2-1; the TCRdb call, TRBD2, lacks DNA for checking. The CDR3 is CASSQEPLATPINEQFF.